By sample fraction, the clone carrying this T cell receptor (beta chain) is medium-sized (0.01 to 0.1%). Its antigen remains unidentified. V shed 0 bases, J shed 7 bases, and the junction held 2 bases outside the gene matches. Germline V gene data show CDR1 as SNHLY and CDR2 as FYNNEI. CDR3 length: 14 residues. All patients were mismatch repair deficient, assessed by either PCR or immunohistochemistry. TCRs were sequenced from three patients responding to pembrolizumab. The data belong to a study of PD-1 blockade in mismatch repair-deficient tumors. Study overall: All were previously treated, progressing patients with eleven to twelve mismatch repair-deficient cancer types. General observations from the study: Tumor-resident clones, often absent from pretreatment blood, expanded after pembrolizumab and then contracted.

Sequenced by immunoSEQ multiplex PCR; TCRdb stores in-frame clones only, minus some. The sample records 60,000 to 70,000 clones, about 91% being singletons. The genes are TRBV2 and TRBJ2-2, with 7 bases identical to TRBD2. This TCR derives from an adult with mismatch repair-deficient cancer. The sequencing here drew on peripheral blood, taken 52 weeks after starting pembrolizumab. CDR3 nucleotides: TGTGCCAGCAGTGAAGCGGGGGAGGGCGGGGAGCTGTTTTTT. The encoded protein is CASSEAGEGGELFF. Based on the CDR3 plus reference TRBV2 and TRBJ2-2, the full variable domain is EPEVTQTPSHQVTQMGQEVILRCVPISNHLYFYWYRQILGQKVEFLVSFYNNEISEKSEIFDDQFSVERPDGSNFTLKIRSTKLEDSAMYFCASSEAGEGGELFFGEGSRLTVL.